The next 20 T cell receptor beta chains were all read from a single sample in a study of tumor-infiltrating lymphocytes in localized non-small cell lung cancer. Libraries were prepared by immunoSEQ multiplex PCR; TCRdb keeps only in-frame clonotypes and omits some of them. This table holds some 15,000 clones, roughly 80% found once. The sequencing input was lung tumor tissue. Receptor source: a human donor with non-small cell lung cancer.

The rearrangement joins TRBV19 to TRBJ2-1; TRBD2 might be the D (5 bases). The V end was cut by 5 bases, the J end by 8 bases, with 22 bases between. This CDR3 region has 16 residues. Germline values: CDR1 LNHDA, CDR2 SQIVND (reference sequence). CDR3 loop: CASSAYSAGDVDEQFF. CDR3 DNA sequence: TGTGCCAGTAGTGCCTATAGCGCTGGAGATGTAGATGAGCAGTTCTTC.

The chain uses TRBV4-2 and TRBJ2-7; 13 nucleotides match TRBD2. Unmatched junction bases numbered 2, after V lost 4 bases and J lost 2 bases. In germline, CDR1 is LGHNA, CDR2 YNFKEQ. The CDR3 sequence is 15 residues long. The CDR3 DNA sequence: TGTGCCAGCAGCCCTGGGACTAGCGGGACCTACGAGCAGTACTTC. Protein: CASSPGTSGTYEQYF.

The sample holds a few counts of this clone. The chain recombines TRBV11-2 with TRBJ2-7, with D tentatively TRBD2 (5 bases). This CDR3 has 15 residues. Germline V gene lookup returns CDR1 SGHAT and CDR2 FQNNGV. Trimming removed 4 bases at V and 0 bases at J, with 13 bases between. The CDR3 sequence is CASSSGGSSSYEQYF. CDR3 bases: TGTGCCAGCAGCTCTGGCGGGTCGAGCTCCTACGAGCAGTACTTC.

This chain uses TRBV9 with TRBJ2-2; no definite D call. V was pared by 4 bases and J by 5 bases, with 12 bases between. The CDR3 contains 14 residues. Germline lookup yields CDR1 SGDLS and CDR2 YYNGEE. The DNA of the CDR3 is TGTGCCAGCAGCCCCCCGAGTATTACCGGGGAGCTGTTTTTT. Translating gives CASSPPSITGELFF.

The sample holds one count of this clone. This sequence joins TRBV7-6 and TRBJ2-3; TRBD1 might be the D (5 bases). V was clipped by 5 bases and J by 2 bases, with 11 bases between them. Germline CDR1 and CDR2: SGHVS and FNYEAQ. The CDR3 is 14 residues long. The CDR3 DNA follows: TGTGCCAGCAGCCCCCAAGGGGCCACAGATACGCAGTATTTT. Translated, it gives CASSPQGATDTQYF.

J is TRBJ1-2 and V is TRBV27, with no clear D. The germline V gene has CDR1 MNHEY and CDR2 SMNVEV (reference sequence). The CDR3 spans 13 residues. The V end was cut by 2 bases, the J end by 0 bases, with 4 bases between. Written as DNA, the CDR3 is TGTGCCAGCAGTTTAATCGCTAACTATGGCTACACCTTC. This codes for CASSLIANYGYTF.

CDR3: CASSQGGQRAGELFF. The CDR3 coding sequence is TGCGCCAGCAGCCAAGGGGGGCAACGCGCCGGGGAGCTGTTTTTT. The chain recombines TRBV4-1 with TRBJ2-2; TRBD1 might be the D (6 bases). The CDR3 contains 15 residues. The germline gives CDR1 MGHRA, CDR2 YSYEKL. Trimming cost V 1 base and J 6 bases, with 12 bases left between them.

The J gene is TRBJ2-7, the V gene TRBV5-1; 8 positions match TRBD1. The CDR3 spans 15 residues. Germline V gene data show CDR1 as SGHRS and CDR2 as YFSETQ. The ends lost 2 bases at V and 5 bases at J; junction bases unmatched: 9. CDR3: CASSFGGQGVNEQYF. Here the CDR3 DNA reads TGCGCCAGCAGCTTTGGAGGACAGGGCGTCAACGAGCAGTACTTC.

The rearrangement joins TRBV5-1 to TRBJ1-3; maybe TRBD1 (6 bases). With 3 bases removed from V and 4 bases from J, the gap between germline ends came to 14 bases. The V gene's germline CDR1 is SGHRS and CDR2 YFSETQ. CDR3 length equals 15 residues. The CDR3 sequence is CASSSTGGSGNTIYF. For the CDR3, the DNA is TGCGCCAGCAGCTCCACCGGGGGCTCCGGAAACACCATATATTTT.

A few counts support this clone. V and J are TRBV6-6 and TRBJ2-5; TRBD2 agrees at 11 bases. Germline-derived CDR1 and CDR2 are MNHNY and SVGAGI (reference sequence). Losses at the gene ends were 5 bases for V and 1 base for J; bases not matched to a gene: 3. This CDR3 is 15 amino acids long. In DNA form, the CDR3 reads TGTGCCAGCAGTCCGACTAGCGGGGTCCAAGAGACCCAGTACTTC. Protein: CASSPTSGVQETQYF.

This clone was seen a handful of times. The CDR3 region is CASSESEGGTEAFF. CDR3 coding DNA: TGCGCCAGCAGTGAGTCGGAGGGGGGCACTGAAGCTTTCTTT. The chain employs TRBV10-2 and TRBJ1-1; a weak D match, TRBD1 (6 bases). The length of the CDR3 is 14 residues. Trimming pared 0 bases from V and 4 bases from J, leaving 9 bases between. Germline V gene lookup returns CDR1 WSHSY and CDR2 SAAADI.

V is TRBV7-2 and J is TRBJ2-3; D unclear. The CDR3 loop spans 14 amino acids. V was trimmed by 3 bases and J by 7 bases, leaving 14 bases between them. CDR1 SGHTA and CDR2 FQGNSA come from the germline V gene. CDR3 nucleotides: TGTGCCAGCAGCTTGCTGGGTCCCGCCAATACGCAGTATTTT. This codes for CASSLLGPANTQYF.

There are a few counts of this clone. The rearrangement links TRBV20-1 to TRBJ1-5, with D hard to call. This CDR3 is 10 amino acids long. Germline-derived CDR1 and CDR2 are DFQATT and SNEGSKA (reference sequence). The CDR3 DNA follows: TGCAGCGGCGAGGGACAGCCCCAGCATTTT. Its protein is CSGEGQPQHF.

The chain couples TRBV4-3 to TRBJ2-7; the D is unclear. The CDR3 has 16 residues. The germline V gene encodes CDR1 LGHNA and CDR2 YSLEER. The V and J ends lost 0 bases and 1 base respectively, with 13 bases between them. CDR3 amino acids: CASSQDYTIGSYEQYF. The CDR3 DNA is TGCGCCAGCAGCCAAGATTATACAATTGGGTCCTACGAGCAGTACTTC.

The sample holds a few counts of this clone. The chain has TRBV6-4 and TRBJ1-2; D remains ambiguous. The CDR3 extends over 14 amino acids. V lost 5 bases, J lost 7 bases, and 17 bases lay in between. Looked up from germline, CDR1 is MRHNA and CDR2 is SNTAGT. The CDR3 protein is CASSTGLRIGGYTF. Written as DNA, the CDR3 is TGTGCCAGCAGTACCGGGCTAAGGATTGGTGGCTACACCTTC.

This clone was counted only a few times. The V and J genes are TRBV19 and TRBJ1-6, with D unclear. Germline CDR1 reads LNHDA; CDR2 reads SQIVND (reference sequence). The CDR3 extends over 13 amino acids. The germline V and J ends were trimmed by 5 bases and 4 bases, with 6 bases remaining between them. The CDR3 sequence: CASSGSYNSPLHF. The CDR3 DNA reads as TGTGCCAGTAGTGGGAGTTATAATTCACCCCTCCACTTT.

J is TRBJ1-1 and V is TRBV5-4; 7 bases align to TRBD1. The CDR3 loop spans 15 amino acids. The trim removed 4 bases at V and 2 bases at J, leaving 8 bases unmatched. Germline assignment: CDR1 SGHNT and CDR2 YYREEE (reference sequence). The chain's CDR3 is CASSRQGGVNTEAFF. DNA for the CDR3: TGTGCCAGCAGCCGACAGGGCGGGGTAAACACTGAAGCTTTCTTT.

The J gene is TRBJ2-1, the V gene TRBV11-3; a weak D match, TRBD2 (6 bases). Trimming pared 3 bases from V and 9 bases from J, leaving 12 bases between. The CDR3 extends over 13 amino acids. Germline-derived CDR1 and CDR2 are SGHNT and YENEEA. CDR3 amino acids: CASSFPGTPEQFF. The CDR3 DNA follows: TGTGCCAGCAGCTTTCCCGGGACTCCTGAGCAGTTCTTC.

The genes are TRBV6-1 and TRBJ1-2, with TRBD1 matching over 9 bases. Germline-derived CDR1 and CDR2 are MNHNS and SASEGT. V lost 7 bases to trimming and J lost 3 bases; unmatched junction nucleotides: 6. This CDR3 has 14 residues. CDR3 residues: CASTIRTGDYGYTF. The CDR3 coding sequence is TGTGCCAGCACGATAAGGACAGGGGACTATGGCTACACCTTC.

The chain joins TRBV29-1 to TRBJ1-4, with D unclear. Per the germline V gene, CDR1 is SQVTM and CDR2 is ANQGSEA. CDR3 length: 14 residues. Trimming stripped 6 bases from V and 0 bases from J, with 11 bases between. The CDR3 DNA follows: TGCAGCGTGTGCTTCTCGGCAACTAATGAAAAACTGTTTTTT. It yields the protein CSVCFSATNEKLFF. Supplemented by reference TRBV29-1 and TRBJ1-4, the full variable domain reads SAVISQKPSRDICQRGTSLTIQCQVDSQVTMMFWYRQQPGQSLTLIATANQGSEATYESGFVIDKFPISRPNLTFSTLTVSNMSPEDSSIYLCSVCFSATNEKLFFGSGTQLSVL.